A single sample is the source of the 29 T cell receptor beta chains below, sequenced in a study of blood T cell repertoires in COVID-19. This table comes from immunoSEQ multiplex PCR, and its TCRdb copy is limited to in-frame clones, with some not included. The data contain some 20,000 clones, roughly four fifths of them seen just once; the ten biggest clones take up about 6.1%. Sequencing was performed on peripheral blood. These receptor sequences come from a human donor in a cohort sampled during active COVID-19.

V usage is TRBV28 and J usage is TRBJ2-7, with 12 bases that match TRBD1. V was pared by 2 bases and J by 2 bases, with 7 bases of the junction left unmatched. The CDR3 length is 17 residues. The germline CDR1 and CDR2 sequences are MDHEN and SYDVKM. CDR3 in DNA: TGTGCCAGCAGTTTAGGCTTGGGACAGGGGGCCCCCTACGAGCAGTACTTC. Translation: CASSLGLGQGAPYEQYF.

The V call is TRBV3-1 (or the pseudogene TRBV3-2), the J call TRBJ2-3; 11 bases are a match to TRBD1. V shed 8 bases, J shed 3 bases, and the junction held 4 bases outside the gene matches. Germline V lookup: CDR1 LGHDT, CDR2 YNNKEL (reference sequence). This CDR3 comprises 14 residues. CDR3 DNA: TGTGCCAGCGGACAGGGGGCAAGTACAGATACGCAGTATTTT. This sequence encodes CASGQGASTDTQYF.

J is TRBJ2-3 and V is TRBV18; 11 nucleotides align to TRBD2. Germline assignment: CDR1 KGHSH and CDR2 LQKENI. With V trimmed by 3 bases and J by 2 bases, 4 bases remained unmatched. The CDR3 has 16 amino acids. CDR3 in DNA: TGTGCCAGCTCACCCCCGGGACTAGCGGCCACAGATACGCAGTATTTT. It codes for CASSPPGLAATDTQYF.

The chain joins TRBV4-3 to TRBJ2-1; TRBD2 matches at 8 bases. The CDR3 sequence is 16 residues long. Germline V lookup: CDR1 LGHNA, CDR2 YSLEER. Trimming cost V 4 bases and J 0 bases; bases outside gene matches: 5. The CDR3 DNA reads TGCGCCAGCAGCCTACTAGCGGAATCCTCCTACAATGAGCAGTTCTTC. Protein product: CASSLLAESSYNEQFF.

This clone turned up a few times. The gene calls are TRBV7-9 and TRBJ2-7; possible D gene TRBD1, 6 bases. From germline, CDR1 is SEHNR and CDR2 FQNEAQ (reference sequence). The V and J ends lost 1 base and 0 bases respectively, with 16 bases between them. There are 17 residues in the CDR3. CDR3 region: CASSLGSGGGHSYEQYF. The CDR3 DNA sequence: TGTGCCAGCAGCTTAGGAAGTGGGGGCGGACACTCCTACGAGCAGTACTTC.

The V gene is TRBV6-5, the J gene TRBJ2-3; the match to TRBD1 covers 9 bases. The CDR3 has 14 amino acids. In germline, CDR1 is MNHEY, CDR2 SVGAGI. V lost 6 bases, J lost 2 bases, and 3 bases stayed unmatched. This chain's CDR3 is CASSGTGNTDTQYF. Here the CDR3 DNA reads TGTGCCAGCAGCGGGACAGGGAACACAGATACGCAGTATTTT.

This clone was detected only a few times. This chain links TRBV4-1 with TRBJ2-7; D may be TRBD2 (5 bases). The V end was cut by 4 bases, the J end by 2 bases, with 15 bases between. Germline values: CDR1 MGHRA, CDR2 YSYEKL. The CDR3 is made up of 15 amino acids. This CDR3 reads CASSRYSGVPYEQYF. DNA for the CDR3: TGCGCCAGCAGCCGGTACTCCGGGGTTCCCTACGAGCAGTACTTC.

The chain is built from TRBV4-1 and TRBJ1-4; 7 bases agree with TRBD1. In germline, CDR1 is MGHRA, CDR2 YSYEKL. This CDR3 is 14 amino acids long. Germline trimming cut 4 bases from V and 8 bases from J; bases unmatched to any gene: 7. Here the CDR3 DNA reads TGCGCCAGCAGCCGACAGGGACGGGGAGAAAAACTGTTTTTT. It yields the protein CASSRQGRGEKLFF.

CDR3 amino acids: CASSFRTGPYEQYF. Written as DNA, the CDR3 is TGCGCCAGCAGCTTTAGGACAGGGCCCTACGAGCAGTACTTC. The chain combines TRBV4-1 with TRBJ2-7; 8 bases match TRBD1. Per the germline V gene, CDR1 is MGHRA and CDR2 is YSYEKL. V was pared by 5 bases and J by 2 bases, with 5 bases of the junction left unmatched. The CDR3 is made up of 14 amino acids.

The CDR3 protein is CASSLGLAGIEQYF. The CDR3 nucleotides are TGTGCCAGCAGCCTAGGACTAGCGGGAATCGAGCAGTACTTC. This chain connects TRBV3-1 (or the pseudogene TRBV3-2) to TRBJ2-7; 12 bases fit TRBD2. The length of the CDR3 is 14 residues. V was pared by 4 bases and J by 6 bases, with 4 bases of the junction left unmatched. The germline V gene encodes CDR1 LGHDT and CDR2 YNNKEL (reference sequence).

The V and J genes are TRBV28 and TRBJ2-1; no definite D call. This CDR3 is built from 15 residues. Germline V gene data show CDR1 as MDHEN and CDR2 as SYDVKM. V was shortened by 5 bases and J by 3 bases, with 14 bases between the two germline ends. As DNA, the CDR3 is TGTGCCAGCAGTCCACTCCAAACCAACTACAATGAGCAGTTCTTC. As protein: CASSPLQTNYNEQFF. The full variable domain, completed using reference TRBV28 and TRBJ2-1, is DVKVTQSSRYLVKRTGEKVFLECVQDMDHENMFWYRQDPGLGLRLIYFSYDVKMKEKGDIPEGYSVSREKKERFSLILESASTNQTSMYLCASSPLQTNYNEQFFGPGTRLTVL.

V usage is TRBV9 and J usage is TRBJ2-7; 8 bases map to TRBD1. V lost 0 bases and J lost 7; bases outside the gene matches: 6. CDR1 SGDLS and CDR2 YYNGEE come from the germline V gene. CDR3 size: 14 residues. The CDR3: CASSVGVQGEEQYF. DNA of the CDR3: TGTGCCAGCAGCGTAGGGGTACAGGGGGAAGAGCAGTACTTC.

The CDR3 reads CASSLDRTSNIQYF. CDR3 bases: TGTGCCAGCAGCTTAGATCGTACTAGCAACATTCAGTACTTC. The V gene is TRBV11-3, the J gene TRBJ2-4; D might be TRBD2 (6 bases). V was shortened by 0 bases and J by 7 bases, with 10 bases between the two germline ends. This CDR3 spans 14 amino acids. CDR1 and CDR2 (germline): SGHNT, YENEEA.

The count of this clone is one. This CDR3 is CASSQDLAGSSSTDTQYF. The CDR3 nucleotides are TGTGCCAGCAGCCAAGACCTAGCGGGATCGTCTAGCACAGATACGCAGTATTTT. The V call is TRBV4-2, the J call TRBJ2-3; 9 bases fit TRBD2. There are 18 residues in the CDR3. Germline CDR1 is LGHNA and CDR2 is YNFKEQ. V dropped 0 bases and J dropped 0; count of bases not matched to a gene: 7.

This chain links TRBV28 with TRBJ2-2; 13 nucleotides agree with TRBD2. CDR3 size: 19 residues. With V trimmed by 5 bases and J by 5 bases, 14 bases remained unmatched. Germline assignment: CDR1 MDHEN and CDR2 SYDVKM. The CDR3 sequence is CASSPPVGLAGDGTGELFF. The DNA for the CDR3 is TGTGCCAGCAGTCCCCCCGTCGGACTAGCGGGAGACGGGACCGGGGAGCTGTTTTTT.

The chain is built from TRBV12-3 or TRBV12-4 and TRBJ1-2, with D possibly matching TRBD1 (6 bases). The CDR3 consists of 13 residues. V lost 5 bases to trimming and J lost 8 bases, with 15 bases between them. CDR3 nucleotides: TGTGCCAGCAGTCGACGGGGGGCGGGCGGCTACACCTTC. It codes for CASSRRGAGGYTF.

The V and J genes are TRBV4-1 and TRBJ1-1; D not resolved. CDR3 length: 15 residues. The V gene's germline CDR1 is MGHRA and CDR2 YSYEKL. The V end lost 3 bases, the J end lost 5 bases, and 16 bases lay between the germline ends. This chain's CDR3 is CASSQGLGSRTEAFF. In nucleotides, the CDR3 is TGCGCCAGCAGCCAGGGCCTCGGGAGTCGGACTGAAGCTTTCTTT.

A few counts support this clone. This rearrangement joins TRBV7-9 to TRBJ2-3; the D gene is possibly TRBD2 (5 bases). The CDR3 length is 15 residues. Per germline, CDR1 SEHNR and CDR2 FQNEAQ (reference sequence). V was pared by 5 bases and J by 1 base, with 13 bases between. The CDR3 reads CASSAPERGTDTQYF. CDR3 nucleotides: TGTGCCAGCAGCGCGCCCGAGAGGGGCACAGATACGCAGTATTTT.

The chain joins TRBV13 to TRBJ1-6; D remains ambiguous. The germline CDR1 and CDR2 sequences are PRHDT and FYEKMQ (reference sequence). This CDR3 is 15 amino acids long. Trimming removed 5 bases from V and 5 bases from J, with 13 bases in between. This chain's CDR3 is CASSLRRGNNSPLHF. The CDR3, as DNA: TGTGCCAGCAGCCTTAGACGGGGAAATAATTCACCCCTCCACTTT.

The V and J genes are TRBV19 and TRBJ2-5, with 9 bases identical to TRBD2. Germline CDR1 LNHDA, CDR2 SQIVND (reference sequence). Trimming took 4 bases from V and 3 from J; bases not matched to a gene: 6. The CDR3 covers 15 residues. CDR3 loop: CASSSSGSSEETQYF. The DNA for the CDR3 is TGTGCCAGTAGTAGTAGCGGGAGTAGTGAAGAGACCCAGTACTTC.

V and J are TRBV28 and TRBJ2-7; 7 bases are a match to TRBD1. Per the germline V gene, CDR1 is MDHEN and CDR2 is SYDVKM. V lost 7 bases to trimming and J lost 1 base; unmatched junction nucleotides: 10. The CDR3 covers 15 residues. The CDR3 DNA sequence: TGTGCCAGCACCCGGGACAGCTACAGTTCCTACGAGCAGTACTTC. Protein: CASTRDSYSSYEQYF. The entire variable domain, with the rest obtained from reference TRBV28 and TRBJ2-7, is as follows: DVKVTQSSRYLVKRTGEKVFLECVQDMDHENMFWYRQDPGLGLRLIYFSYDVKMKEKGDIPEGYSVSREKKERFSLILESASTNQTSMYLCASTRDSYSSYEQYFGPGTRLTVT.

This clone was seen just once. This CDR3 reads CASSAGRGPYNEQFF. CDR3 DNA sequence: TGTGCCAGCAGTGCTGGCAGGGGACCCTACAATGAGCAGTTCTTC. V and J are TRBV2 and TRBJ2-1, with D perhaps TRBD1 (6 bases). The V and J ends lost 4 bases and 2 bases respectively, with 12 bases between them. The CDR3 has 15 amino acids. Per the germline V gene, CDR1 is SNHLY and CDR2 is FYNNEI.

CDR3 DNA sequence: TGCGCCAGCAGCTCGGGACAGGGAGGTACAGATACGCAGTATTTT. This sequence encodes CASSSGQGGTDTQYF. J is TRBJ2-3 and V is TRBV5-1, with 9 nucleotides matching TRBD1. Germline V gives CDR1 SGHRS, CDR2 YFSETQ. With V trimmed by 3 bases and J by 3 bases, 5 bases remained unmatched. This CDR3 comprises 15 residues.

This chain joins TRBV11-2 and TRBJ2-7; TRBD2 aligns across 11 bases. Per the germline V gene, CDR1 is SGHAT and CDR2 is FQNNGV. CDR3 length equals 14 residues. The ends lost 8 bases at V and 3 bases at J; junction bases unmatched: 6. The CDR3 is CASRLAGGNYEQYF. The CDR3 DNA is TGTGCCAGCCGGCTAGCGGGAGGCAACTACGAGCAGTACTTC.

This chain uses TRBV5-4 with TRBJ2-7; 14 bases agree with TRBD2. The CDR3 totals 16 residues. The V gene's germline CDR1 is SGHNT and CDR2 YYREEE (reference sequence). Unmatched junction bases numbered 4, after V lost 3 bases and J lost 2 bases. CDR3 nucleotides: TGTGCCAGCAGCTCGGAGGGACTAGCGGGAGCCTACGAGCAGTACTTC. The encoded protein is CASSSEGLAGAYEQYF.

V and J are TRBV18 and TRBJ2-2, with a weak D call TRBD2 (5 bases). CDR1 KGHSH and CDR2 LQKENI come from the germline V gene. This CDR3 contains 14 residues. V shed 2 bases and J shed 5 bases, with 9 bases lying between them. CDR3 DNA: TGTGCCAGCTCACCAAATGAGCGGACCGGGGAGCTGTTTTTT. Its translation: CASSPNERTGELFF.

This clone is termed large (0.1 to 1%). The chain is built from TRBV19 and TRBJ2-7; D possibly corresponds to TRBD1 (6 bases). Germline assignment: CDR1 LNHDA and CDR2 SQIVND (reference sequence). The germline V and J ends were trimmed by 4 bases and 3 bases, with 10 bases remaining between them. The length of the CDR3 is 13 residues. The CDR3 is CASSSRGHYEQYF. CDR3 nucleotide sequence: TGTGCCAGTAGTAGCCGGGGACACTACGAGCAGTACTTC.

V and J are TRBV28 and TRBJ1-3; the D gene is possibly TRBD1 (5 bases). The CDR3 runs 15 residues. V shed 2 bases and J shed 1 base, with 9 bases lying between them. Germline V gene sequence: CDR1 MDHEN, CDR2 SYDVKM. CDR3 sequence: CASSLTGGSGNTIYF. The CDR3 nucleotides are TGTGCCAGCAGTTTAACCGGGGGTTCTGGAAACACCATATATTTT.

This clone was seen just once. The V call is TRBV6-2 or TRBV6-3, the J call TRBJ1-4; 7 bases are a match to TRBD1. V lost 2 bases to trimming and J lost 0 bases; unmatched junction nucleotides: 12. From germline, CDR1 is MNHEY and CDR2 SVGEGT. The CDR3 runs 19 residues. The CDR3 coding sequence is TGTGCCAGCAGTTACGAAAGGCAGGGGGACTTTGCAACTAATGAAAAACTGTTTTTT. This translates into CASSYERQGDFATNEKLFF.